The entry below describes one T cell receptor (beta chain). The antigen is not known. Profiled with immunoSEQ multiplex PCR; TCRdb holds only in-frame clones, not every one. The sample gives 50,000 to 85,000 clones, roughly 85% of which show up once; roughly 4% is in the top ten. The data originate from a study of OX40 agonist ivuxolimab in advanced cancers. General study findings and limits: Some nonresponders also had low normalized T-cell clonal expansion.

The V segment lost 0 bases and the J segment 5 bases; nucleotides outside the gene matches: 5. The CDR3 extends over 15 amino acids. Per germline, CDR1 MNHEY and CDR2 SMNVEV (reference sequence). The chain couples TRBV27 to TRBJ2-7, with TRBD2 matching 9 bases. The sequences come from CD4+ or CD8+ T cells sorted from blood, collected in a trial of the OX40 agonist ivuxolimab. The TCR sequence derives from an adult with an advanced solid tumor such as melanoma, head and neck, liver or kidney cancer. As DNA, the CDR3 is TGTGCCAGCAGTTTATCAGGGACTAGCAGTGACGAGCAGTACTTC. Residues: CASSLSGTSSDEQYF.